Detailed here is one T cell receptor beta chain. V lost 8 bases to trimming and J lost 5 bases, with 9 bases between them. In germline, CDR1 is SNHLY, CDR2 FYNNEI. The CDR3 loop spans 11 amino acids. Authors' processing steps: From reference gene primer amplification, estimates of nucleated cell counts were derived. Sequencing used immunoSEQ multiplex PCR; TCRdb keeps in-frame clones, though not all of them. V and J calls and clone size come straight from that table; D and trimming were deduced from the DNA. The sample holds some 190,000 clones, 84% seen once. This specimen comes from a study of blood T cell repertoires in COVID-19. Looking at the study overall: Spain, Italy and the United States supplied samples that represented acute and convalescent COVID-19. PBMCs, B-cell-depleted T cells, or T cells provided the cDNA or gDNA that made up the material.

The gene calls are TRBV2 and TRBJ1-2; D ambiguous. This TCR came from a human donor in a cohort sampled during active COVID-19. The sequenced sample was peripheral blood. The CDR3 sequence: CASSDWYGYTF. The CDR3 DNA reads TGTGCCAGCTCCGACTGGTATGGCTACACCTTC.